The T cell receptor beta chain described here comes from a study of cytomegalovirus exposure and HLA in healthy donors. About this clone itself: Antigen: not known.

General study findings and limits: In an earlier analysis, about 90% or about 30%: the productive usage of most TCR beta V segments.

It was with 60 Vbeta and 13 Jbeta primers that the PCR ran. This table comes from immunoSEQ multiplex PCR, and its TCRdb copy is limited to in-frame clones, with some not included. Of over 30,000 clones listed, less than 75% were seen once; the top ten hold over 9.5%. The CDR3 spans 14 residues. Germline values: CDR1 MNHEY, CDR2 SVGAGI. Germline trimming cut 6 bases from V and 10 bases from J; bases unmatched to any gene: 11. The sequence derives from a man aged 40-55 years in good health and CMV-seropositive. The sequenced material came from PBMCs. The rearrangement uses TRBV6-5 and TRBJ1-1; 10 positions agree with TRBD1. DNA of the CDR3: TGTGCCAGCAGCCATCCCCCCGGACAGGGGGGAGCTTTCTTT. This encodes CASSHPPGQGGAFF.